The T cell receptor (beta chain) under discussion was sequenced for a study of molecular identifiers for immune sequencing clone quantification. Turning to the study itself: Across replicate runs, RNA obtained from about 19,000 or 110,000 naive CD8 cells was divided into five, with four undergoing sequencing.

General observations from the study: Spiked Jurkat TCR RNA from one cell was reportedly detectable among approximately 1 million naive cells.

TCRdb re-called the PCR reads through MiXCR, storing one row per CDR3 protein. The sample consists of nearly 2,500 distinct CDR3 sequences, about a sixth of them appearing once. Naive CD8 T cells were FACS-sorted by CD8+CD4-CCR7+CD45RA+ markers. This clonotype ranks as medium-sized. No antigen is known for it. Sequenced input: naive CD8+ T cells from blood, with Jurkat cell RNA spiked in. Subset in this sample: FACS-sorted CD8+CD4-CCR7+CD45RA+ naive T cells. The clonotype comes from a human donor in good health. Some libraries in this study had Jurkat cell RNA spiked in.

DNA of the CDR3: TGTGCCAGCAGCGCGACCCGGCAGGGGGCCTACAATGAGCAGTTCTTC. Translated: CASSATRQGAYNEQFF. This chain uses TRBV7-9 with TRBJ2-1; 7 bases align to TRBD1. Germline CDR1 and CDR2: SEHNR and FQNEAQ (reference sequence). V lost 5 bases and J lost 2; bases outside the gene matches: 9. The CDR3 contains 16 residues.